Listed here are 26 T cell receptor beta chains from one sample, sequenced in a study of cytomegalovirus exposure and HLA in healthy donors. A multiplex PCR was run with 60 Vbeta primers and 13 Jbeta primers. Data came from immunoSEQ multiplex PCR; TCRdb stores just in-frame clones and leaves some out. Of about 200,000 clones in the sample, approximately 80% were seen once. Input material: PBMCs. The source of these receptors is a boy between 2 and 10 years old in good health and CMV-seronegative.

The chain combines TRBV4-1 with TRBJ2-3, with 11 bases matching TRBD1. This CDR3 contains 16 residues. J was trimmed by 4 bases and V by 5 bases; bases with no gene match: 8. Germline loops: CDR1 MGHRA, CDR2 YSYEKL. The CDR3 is CASSKAGTGGPDTQYF. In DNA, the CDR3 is TGCGCCAGCAGCAAAGCCGGGACAGGGGGTCCAGATACGCAGTATTTT.

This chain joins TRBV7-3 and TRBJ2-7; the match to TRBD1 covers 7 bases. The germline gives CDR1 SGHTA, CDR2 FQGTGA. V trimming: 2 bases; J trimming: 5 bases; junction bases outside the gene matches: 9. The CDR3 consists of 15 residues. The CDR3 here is CASSLLWHRGHEQYF. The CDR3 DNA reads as TGTGCCAGCAGCTTATTGTGGCACAGGGGCCACGAGCAGTACTTC.

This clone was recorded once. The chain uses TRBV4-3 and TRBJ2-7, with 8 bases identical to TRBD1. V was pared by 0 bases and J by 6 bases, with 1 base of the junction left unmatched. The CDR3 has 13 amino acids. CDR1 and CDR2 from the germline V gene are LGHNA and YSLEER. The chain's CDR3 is CASSQDDRGEQYF. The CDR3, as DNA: TGCGCCAGCAGCCAAGATGACAGGGGCGAGCAGTACTTC.

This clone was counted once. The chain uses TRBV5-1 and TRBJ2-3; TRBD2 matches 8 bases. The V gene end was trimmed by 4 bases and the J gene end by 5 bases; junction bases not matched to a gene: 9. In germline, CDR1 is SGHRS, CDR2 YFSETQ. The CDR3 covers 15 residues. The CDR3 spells CASSPRGGQGDTQYF. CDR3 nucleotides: TGCGCCAGCAGCCCTCGGGGGGGGCAAGGAGATACGCAGTATTTT.

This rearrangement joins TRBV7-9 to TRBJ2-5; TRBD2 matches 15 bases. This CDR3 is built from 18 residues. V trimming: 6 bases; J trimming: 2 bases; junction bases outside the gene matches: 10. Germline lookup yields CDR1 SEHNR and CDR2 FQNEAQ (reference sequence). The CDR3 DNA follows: TGTGCCAGCAGTTCTCCGGGACTAGCGGGGGGCCGTCAAGAGACCCAGTACTTC. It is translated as CASSSPGLAGGRQETQYF.

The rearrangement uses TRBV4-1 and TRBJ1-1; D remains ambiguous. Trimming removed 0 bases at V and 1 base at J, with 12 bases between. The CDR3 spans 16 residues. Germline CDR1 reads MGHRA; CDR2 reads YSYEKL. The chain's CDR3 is CASSQDLSRTNTEAFF. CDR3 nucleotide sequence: TGCGCCAGCAGCCAAGATCTTAGCAGAACGAACACTGAAGCTTTCTTT.

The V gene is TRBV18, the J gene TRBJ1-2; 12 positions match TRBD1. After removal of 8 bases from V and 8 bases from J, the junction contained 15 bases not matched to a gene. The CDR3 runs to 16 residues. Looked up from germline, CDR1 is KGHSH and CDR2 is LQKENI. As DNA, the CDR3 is TGTGCCAGCACCTACCTCCCGGGACAGGGGGCGCGGGGCTACACCTTC. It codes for CASTYLPGQGARGYTF.

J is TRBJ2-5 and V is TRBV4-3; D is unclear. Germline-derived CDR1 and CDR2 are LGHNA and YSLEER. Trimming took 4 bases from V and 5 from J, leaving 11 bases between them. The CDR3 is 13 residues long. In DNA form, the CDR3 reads TGCGCCAGCAGCCCTAGTGCCTGGGAGACCCAGTACTTC. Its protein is CASSPSAWETQYF.

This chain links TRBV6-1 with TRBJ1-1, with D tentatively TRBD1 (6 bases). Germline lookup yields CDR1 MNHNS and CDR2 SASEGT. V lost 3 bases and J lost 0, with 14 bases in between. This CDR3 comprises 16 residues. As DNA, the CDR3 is TGTGCCAGCAGTGACCCCCCCGGACAGTTGAACACTGAAGCTTTCTTT. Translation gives CASSDPPGQLNTEAFF.

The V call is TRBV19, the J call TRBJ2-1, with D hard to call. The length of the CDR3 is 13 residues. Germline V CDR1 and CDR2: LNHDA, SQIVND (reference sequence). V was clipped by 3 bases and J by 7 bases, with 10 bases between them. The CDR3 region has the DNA TGTGCCAGTAGTATCCCCCAGACTAATGAGCAGTTCTTC. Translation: CASSIPQTNEQFF. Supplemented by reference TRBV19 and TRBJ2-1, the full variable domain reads DGGITQSPKYLFRKEGQNVTLSCEQNLNHDAMYWYRQDPGQGLRLIYYSQIVNDFQKGDIAEGYSVSREKKESFPLTVTSAQKNPTAFYLCASSIPQTNEQFFGPGTRLTVL.

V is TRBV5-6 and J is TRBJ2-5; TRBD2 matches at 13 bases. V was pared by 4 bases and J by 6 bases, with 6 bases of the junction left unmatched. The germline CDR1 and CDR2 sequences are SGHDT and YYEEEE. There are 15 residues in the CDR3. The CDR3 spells CASSVLAGGPKTQYF. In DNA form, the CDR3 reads TGTGCCAGCAGCGTACTAGCGGGGGGGCCAAAGACCCAGTACTTC.

The CDR3 loop is CASSLDRAEKDYGYTF. Written as DNA, the CDR3 is TGTGCCAGCAGCCTGGACAGGGCAGAAAAAGACTATGGCTACACCTTC. The chain is built from TRBV5-6 and TRBJ1-2; 8 bases are a match to TRBD1. The CDR3 covers 16 residues. The junction had 11 bases not matched to a gene; V was cut back by 4 bases and J by 3 bases. Germline assignment: CDR1 SGHDT and CDR2 YYEEEE. Supplemented by reference TRBV5-6 and TRBJ1-2, the full variable domain reads DAGVTQSPTHLIKTRGQQVTLRCSPKSGHDTVSWYQQALGQGPQFIFQYYEEEERQRGNFPDRFSGHQFPNYSSELNVNALLLGDSALYLCASSLDRAEKDYGYTFGSGTRLTVV.

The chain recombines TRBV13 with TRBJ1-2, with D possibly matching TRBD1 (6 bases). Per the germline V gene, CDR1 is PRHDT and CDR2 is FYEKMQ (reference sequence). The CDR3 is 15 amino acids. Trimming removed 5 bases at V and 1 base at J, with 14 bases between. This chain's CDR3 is CASSPWTVDNYGYTF. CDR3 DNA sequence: TGTGCCAGCAGCCCTTGGACAGTCGATAACTATGGCTACACCTTC. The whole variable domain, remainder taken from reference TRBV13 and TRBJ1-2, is AAGVIQSPRHLIKEKRETATLKCYPIPRHDTVYWYQQGPGQDPQFLISFYEKMQSDKGSIPDRFSAQQFSDYHSELNMSSLELGDSALYFCASSPWTVDNYGYTFGSGTRLTVV.

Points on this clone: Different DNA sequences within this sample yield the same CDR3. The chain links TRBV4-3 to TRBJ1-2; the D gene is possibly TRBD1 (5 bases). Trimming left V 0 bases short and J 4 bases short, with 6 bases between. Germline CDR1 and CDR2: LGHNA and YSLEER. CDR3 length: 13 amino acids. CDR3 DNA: TGCGCCAGCAGCCAAGATAGGGGCTATGGCTACACCTTC. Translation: CASSQDRGYGYTF.

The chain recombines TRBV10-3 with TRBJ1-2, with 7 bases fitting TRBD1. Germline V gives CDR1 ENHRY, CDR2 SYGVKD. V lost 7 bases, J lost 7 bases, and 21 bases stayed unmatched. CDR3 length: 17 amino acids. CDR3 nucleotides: TGTGCCATCACCCCCAGCCCCCCGGACAGGAAGAGAGGTGGCTACACCTTC. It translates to CAITPSPPDRKRGGYTF.

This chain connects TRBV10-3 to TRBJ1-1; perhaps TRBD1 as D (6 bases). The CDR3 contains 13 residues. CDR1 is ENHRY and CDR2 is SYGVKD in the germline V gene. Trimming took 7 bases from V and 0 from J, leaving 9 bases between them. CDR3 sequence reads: CAITDSLNTEAFF. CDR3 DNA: TGTGCCATCACGGACAGCTTGAACACTGAAGCTTTCTTT.

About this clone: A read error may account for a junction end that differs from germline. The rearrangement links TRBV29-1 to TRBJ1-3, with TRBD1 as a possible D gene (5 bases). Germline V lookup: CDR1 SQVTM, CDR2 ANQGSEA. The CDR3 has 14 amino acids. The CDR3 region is CSVDPRQGGKTIYF. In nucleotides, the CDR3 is TGCAGCGTTGATCCACGGCAGGGCGGAAAGACCATATATTTT.

CDR3 in amino acids: CASSNRGTGSTEQFF. The CDR3 DNA is TGTGCCAGTAGTAATCGGGGGACAGGGTCAACGGAGCAGTTCTTC. V usage is TRBV19 and J usage is TRBJ2-1; TRBD1 aligns across 9 bases. The germline V gene encodes CDR1 LNHDA and CDR2 SQIVND (reference sequence). The CDR3 consists of 15 residues. The V and J ends lost 4 bases and 10 bases, in that order; junction bases with no gene match: 11.

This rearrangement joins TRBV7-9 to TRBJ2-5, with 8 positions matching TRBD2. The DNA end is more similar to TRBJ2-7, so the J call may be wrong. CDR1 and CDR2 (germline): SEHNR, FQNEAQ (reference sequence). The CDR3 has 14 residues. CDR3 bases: TGTGCCAGCAGCGGCTGGACTAGCAAAAACGAGCAGTACTTC. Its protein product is CASSGWTSKNEQYF.

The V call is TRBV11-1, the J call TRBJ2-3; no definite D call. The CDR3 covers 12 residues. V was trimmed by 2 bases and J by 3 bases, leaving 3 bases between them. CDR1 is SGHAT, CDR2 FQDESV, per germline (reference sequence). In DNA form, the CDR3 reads TGTGCCAGCAGCTTACAGACAGATACGCAGTATTTT. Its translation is CASSLQTDTQYF. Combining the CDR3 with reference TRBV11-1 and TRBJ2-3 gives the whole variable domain EAEVAQSPRYKITEKSQAVAFWCDPISGHATLYWYRQILGQGPELLVQFQDESVVDDSQLPKDRFSAERLKGVDSTLKIQPAELGDSAMYLCASSLQTDTQYFGPGTRLTVL.

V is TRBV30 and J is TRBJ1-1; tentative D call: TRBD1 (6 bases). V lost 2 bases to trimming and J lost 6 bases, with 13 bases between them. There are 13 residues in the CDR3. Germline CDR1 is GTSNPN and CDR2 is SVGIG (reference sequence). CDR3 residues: CAWSLRTASEAFF. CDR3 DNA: TGTGCCTGGAGTCTAAGGACAGCCTCTGAAGCTTTCTTT.

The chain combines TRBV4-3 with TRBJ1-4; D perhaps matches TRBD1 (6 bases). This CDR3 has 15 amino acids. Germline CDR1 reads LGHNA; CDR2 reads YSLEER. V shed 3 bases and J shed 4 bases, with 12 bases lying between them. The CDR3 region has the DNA TGCGCCAGCAGCCACCTGTGGGACAATAATGAAAAACTGTTTTTT. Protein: CASSHLWDNNEKLFF.

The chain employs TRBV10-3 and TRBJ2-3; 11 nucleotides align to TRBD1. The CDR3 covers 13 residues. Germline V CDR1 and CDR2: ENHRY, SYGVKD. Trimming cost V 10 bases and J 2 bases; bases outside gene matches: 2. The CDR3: CATGQGATDTQYF. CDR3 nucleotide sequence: TGTGCCACCGGACAGGGGGCCACAGATACGCAGTATTTT.

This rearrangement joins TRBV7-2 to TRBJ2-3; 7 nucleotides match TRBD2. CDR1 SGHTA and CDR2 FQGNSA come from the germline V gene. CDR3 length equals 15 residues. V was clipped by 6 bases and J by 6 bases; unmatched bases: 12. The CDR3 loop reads CASSRGGTASDTQYF. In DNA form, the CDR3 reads TGTGCCAGCAGTCGCGGGGGAACTGCGTCGGATACGCAGTATTTT.

The CDR3 protein is CASTGIVAEAFF. CDR3 nucleotide sequence: TGTGCCAGCACAGGGATTGTTGCTGAAGCTTTCTTT. J is TRBJ1-1 and V is TRBV7-9, with D perhaps TRBD1 (5 bases). The CDR3 has 12 residues. V was cut by 7 bases and J by 6 bases, with 12 bases left in between. CDR1 and CDR2 (germline): SEHNR, FQNEAQ (reference sequence). The complete variable domain, with remaining parts taken from reference TRBV7-9 and TRBJ1-1, reads DTGVSQNPRHKITKRGQNVTFRCDPISEHNRLYWYRQTLGQGPEFLTYFQNEAQLEKSRLLSDRFSAERPKGSFSTLEIQRTEQGDSAMYLCASTGIVAEAFFGQGTRLTVV.

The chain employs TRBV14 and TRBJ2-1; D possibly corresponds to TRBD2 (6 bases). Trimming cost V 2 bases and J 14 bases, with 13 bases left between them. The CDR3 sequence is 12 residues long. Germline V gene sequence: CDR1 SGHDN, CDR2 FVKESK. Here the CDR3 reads CASSQRRGAEFF. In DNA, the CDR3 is TGTGCCAGCAGCCAAAGGAGGGGAGCTGAGTTCTTC.